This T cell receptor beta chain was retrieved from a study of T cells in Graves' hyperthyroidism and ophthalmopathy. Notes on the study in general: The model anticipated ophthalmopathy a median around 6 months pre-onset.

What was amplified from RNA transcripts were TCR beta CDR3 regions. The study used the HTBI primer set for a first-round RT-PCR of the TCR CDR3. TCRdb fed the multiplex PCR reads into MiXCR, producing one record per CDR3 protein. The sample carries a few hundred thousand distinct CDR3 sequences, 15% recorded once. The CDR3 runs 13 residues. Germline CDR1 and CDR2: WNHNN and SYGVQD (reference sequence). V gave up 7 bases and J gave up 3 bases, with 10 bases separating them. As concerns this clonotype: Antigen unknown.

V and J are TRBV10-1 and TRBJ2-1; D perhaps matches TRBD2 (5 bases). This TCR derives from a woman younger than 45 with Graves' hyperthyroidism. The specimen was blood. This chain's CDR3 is CASNGGFYNEQFF. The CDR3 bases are TGCGCCAGCAATGGAGGATTCTACAATGAGCAGTTCTTC.